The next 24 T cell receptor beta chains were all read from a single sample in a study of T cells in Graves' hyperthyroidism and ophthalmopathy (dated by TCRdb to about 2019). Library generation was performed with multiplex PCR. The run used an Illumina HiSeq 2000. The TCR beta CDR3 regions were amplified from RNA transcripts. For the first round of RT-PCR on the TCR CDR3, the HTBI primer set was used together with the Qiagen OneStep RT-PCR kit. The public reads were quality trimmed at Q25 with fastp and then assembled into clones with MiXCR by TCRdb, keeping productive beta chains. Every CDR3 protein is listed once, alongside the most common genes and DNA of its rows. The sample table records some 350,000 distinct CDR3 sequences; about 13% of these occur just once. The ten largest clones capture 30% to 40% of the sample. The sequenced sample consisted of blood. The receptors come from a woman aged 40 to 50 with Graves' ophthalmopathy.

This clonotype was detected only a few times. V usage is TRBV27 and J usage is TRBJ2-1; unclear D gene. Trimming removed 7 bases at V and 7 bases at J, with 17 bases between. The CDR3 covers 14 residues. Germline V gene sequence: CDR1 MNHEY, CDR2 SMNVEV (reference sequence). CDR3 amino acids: CASKFSQRRNEQFF. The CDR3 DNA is TGTGCCAGCAAGTTTTCCCAGAGACGGAATGAGCAGTTCTTC.

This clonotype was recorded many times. CDR3 loop: CASKPGQNQPQHF. The DNA for the CDR3 is TGTGCCAGCAAACCGGGACAGAATCAGCCCCAGCATTTT. The chain combines TRBV6-1 with TRBJ1-5, with 7 bases fitting TRBD1. The CDR3 sequence is 13 residues long. V was clipped by 7 bases and J by 4 bases; unmatched bases: 4. Looked up from germline, CDR1 is MNHNS and CDR2 is SASEGT.

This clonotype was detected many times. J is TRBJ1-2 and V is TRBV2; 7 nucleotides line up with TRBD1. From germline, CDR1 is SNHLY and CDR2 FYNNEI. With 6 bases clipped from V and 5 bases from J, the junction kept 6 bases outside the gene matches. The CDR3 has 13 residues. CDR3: CASRAGQAYGYTF. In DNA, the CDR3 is TGTGCCAGCAGGGCTGGACAGGCGTATGGCTACACCTTC.

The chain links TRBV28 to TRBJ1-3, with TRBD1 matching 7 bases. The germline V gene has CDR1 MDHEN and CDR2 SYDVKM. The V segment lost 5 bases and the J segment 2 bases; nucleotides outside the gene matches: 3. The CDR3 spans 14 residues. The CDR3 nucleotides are TGTGCCAGCAGTCAGACAGGGACTGGAAACACCATATATTTT. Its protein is CASSQTGTGNTIYF.

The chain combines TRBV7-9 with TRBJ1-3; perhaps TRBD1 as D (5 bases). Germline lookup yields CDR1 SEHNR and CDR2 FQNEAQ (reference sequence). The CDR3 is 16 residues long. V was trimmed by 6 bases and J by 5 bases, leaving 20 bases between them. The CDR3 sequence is CASSPPVIGARNTIYF. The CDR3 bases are TGTGCCAGCAGTCCTCCCGTGATTGGGGCAAGAAACACCATATATTTT.

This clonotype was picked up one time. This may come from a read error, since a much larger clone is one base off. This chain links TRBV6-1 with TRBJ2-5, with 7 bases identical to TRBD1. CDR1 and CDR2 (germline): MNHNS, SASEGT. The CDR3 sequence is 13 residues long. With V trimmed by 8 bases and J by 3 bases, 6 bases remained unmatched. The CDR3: CASWDRVKETQYF. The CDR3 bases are TGTGCCAGCTGGGACAGAGTCAAAGAGACCCAGTACTTC.

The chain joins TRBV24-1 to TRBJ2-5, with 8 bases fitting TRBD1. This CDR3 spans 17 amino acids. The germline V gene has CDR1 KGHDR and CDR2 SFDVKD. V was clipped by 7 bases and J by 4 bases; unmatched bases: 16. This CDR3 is CATSLGLRSGQVETQYF. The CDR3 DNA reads TGTGCCACCAGCCTGGGCTTACGCTCGGGACAGGTAGAGACCCAGTACTTC.

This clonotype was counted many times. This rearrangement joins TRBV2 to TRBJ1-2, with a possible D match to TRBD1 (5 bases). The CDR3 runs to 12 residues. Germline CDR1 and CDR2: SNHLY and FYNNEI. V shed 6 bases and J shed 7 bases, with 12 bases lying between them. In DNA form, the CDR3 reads TGTGCCAGCAGGAAAGACAGCGTTGGCTACACCTTC. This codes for CASRKDSVGYTF.

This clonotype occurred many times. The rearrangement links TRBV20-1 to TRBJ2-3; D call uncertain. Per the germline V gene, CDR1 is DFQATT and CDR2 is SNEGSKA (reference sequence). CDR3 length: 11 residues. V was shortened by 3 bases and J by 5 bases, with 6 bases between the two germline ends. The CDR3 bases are TGCAGTGCTAGTGCGAGAGATACGCAGTATTTT. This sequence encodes CSASARDTQYF.

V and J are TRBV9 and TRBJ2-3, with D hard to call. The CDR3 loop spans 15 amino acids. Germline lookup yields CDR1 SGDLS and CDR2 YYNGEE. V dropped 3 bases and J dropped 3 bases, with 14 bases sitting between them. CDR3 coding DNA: TGTGCCAGCAGCGCCGGTTCGGATCCTACAGATACGCAGTATTTT. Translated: CASSAGSDPTDTQYF. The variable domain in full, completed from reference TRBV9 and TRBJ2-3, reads DSGVTQTPKHLITATGQRVTLRCSPRSGDLSVYWYQQSLDQGLQFLIQYYNGEERAKGNILERFSAQQFPDLHSELNLSSLELGDSALYFCASSAGSDPTDTQYFGPGTRLTVL.

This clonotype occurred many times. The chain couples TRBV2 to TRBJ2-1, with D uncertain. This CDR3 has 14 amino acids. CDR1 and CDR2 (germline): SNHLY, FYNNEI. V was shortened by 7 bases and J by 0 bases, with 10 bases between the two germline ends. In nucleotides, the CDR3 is TGTGCCAGCATGCCCGACCGCTCCTACAATGAGCAGTTCTTC. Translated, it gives CASMPDRSYNEQFF.

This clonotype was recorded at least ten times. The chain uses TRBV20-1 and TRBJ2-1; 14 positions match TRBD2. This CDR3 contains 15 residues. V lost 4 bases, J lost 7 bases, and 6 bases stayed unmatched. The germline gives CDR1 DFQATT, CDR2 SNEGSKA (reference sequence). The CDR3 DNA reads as TGCAGTGCTATGCGACTAGCGGGAGGGGGGAATGAGCAGTTCTTC. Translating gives CSAMRLAGGGNEQFF.

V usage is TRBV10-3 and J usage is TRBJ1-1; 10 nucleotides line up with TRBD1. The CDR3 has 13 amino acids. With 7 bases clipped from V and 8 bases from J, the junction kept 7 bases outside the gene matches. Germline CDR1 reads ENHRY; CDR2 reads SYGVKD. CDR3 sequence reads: CAITPGQGTEAFF. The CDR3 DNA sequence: TGTGCCATCACCCCGGGACAGGGGACCGAAGCTTTCTTT.

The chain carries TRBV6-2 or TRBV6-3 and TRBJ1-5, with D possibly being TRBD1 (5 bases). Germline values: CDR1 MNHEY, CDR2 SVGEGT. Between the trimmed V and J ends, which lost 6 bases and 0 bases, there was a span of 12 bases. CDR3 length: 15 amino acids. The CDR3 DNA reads TGTGCCAGCAGCTCGCAGGGAGGTAGCAATCAGCCCCAGCATTTT. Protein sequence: CASSSQGGSNQPQHF.

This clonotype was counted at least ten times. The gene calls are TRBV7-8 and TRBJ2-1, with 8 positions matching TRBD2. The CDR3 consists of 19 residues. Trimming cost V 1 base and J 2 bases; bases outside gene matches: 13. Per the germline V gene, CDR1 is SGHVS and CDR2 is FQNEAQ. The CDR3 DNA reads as TGTGCCAGCAGCTTAGTCGAATATCCTAGCGGGCTCACCTACAATGAGCAGTTCTTC. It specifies CASSLVEYPSGLTYNEQFF.

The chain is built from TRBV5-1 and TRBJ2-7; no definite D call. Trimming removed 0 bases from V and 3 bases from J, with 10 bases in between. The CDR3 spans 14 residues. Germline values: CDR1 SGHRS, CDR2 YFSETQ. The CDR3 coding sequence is TGCGCCAGCAGCTTGGACCAATCCCTCTACGAGCAGTACTTC. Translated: CASSLDQSLYEQYF.

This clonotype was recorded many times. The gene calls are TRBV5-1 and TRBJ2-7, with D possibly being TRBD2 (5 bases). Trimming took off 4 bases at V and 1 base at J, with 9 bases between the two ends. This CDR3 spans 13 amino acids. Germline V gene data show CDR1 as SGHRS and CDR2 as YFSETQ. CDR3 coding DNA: TGCGCCAGCAGCCAGACGGGGTCCTACGAGCAGTACTTC. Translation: CASSQTGSYEQYF.

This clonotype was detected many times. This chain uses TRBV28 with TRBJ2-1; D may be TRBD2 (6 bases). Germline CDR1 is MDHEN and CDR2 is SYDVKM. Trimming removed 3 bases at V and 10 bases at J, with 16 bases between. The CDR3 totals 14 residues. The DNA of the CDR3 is TGTGCCAGCAGTTTCCGGCTCGGCGGGATCGAGCAGTTCTTC. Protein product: CASSFRLGGIEQFF. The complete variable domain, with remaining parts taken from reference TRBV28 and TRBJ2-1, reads DVKVTQSSRYLVKRTGEKVFLECVQDMDHENMFWYRQDPGLGLRLIYFSYDVKMKEKGDIPEGYSVSREKKERFSLILESASTNQTSMYLCASSFRLGGIEQFFGPGTRLTVL.

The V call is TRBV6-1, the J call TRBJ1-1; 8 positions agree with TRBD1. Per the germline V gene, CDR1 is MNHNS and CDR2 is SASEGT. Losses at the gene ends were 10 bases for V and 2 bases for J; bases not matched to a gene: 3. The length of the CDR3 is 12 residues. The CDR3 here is CATDRGNTEAFF. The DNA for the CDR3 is TGTGCCACCGACAGGGGAAACACTGAAGCTTTCTTT.

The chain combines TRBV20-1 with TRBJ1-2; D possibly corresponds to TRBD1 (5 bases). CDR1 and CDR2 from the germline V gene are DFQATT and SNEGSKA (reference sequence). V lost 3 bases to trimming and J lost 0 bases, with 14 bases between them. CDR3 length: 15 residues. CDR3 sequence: CSASFPGRANYGYTF. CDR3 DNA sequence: TGCAGTGCTAGTTTCCCGGGACGCGCTAACTATGGCTACACCTTC.

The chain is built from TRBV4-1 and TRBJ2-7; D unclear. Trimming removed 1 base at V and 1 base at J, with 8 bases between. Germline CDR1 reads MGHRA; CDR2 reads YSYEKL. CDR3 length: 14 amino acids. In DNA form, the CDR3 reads TGCGCCAGCAGCCAAGGGTTAGGATCCTACGAGCAGTACTTC. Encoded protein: CASSQGLGSYEQYF.

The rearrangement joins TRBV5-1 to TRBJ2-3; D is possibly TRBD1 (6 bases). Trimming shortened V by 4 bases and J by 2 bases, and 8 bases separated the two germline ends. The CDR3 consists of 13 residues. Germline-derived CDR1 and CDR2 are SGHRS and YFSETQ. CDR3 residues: CASSRDTTDTQYF. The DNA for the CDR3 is TGCGCCAGCAGCCGGGACACCACAGATACGCAGTATTTT.

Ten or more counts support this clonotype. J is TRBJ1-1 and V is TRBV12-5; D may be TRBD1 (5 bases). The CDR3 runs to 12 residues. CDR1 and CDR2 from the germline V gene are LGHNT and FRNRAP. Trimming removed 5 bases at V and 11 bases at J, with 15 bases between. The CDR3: CASGTQGGEAFF. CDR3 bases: TGTGCTAGTGGTACCCAGGGCGGGGAGGCTTTCTTT.

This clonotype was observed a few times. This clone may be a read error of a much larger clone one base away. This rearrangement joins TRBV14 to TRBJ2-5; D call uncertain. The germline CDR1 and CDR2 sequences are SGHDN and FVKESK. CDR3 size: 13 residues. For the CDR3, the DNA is TGTGCCAGCAGCCCTATTTCAGGAGAGACCCGGTACTTC. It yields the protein CASSPISGETRYF.